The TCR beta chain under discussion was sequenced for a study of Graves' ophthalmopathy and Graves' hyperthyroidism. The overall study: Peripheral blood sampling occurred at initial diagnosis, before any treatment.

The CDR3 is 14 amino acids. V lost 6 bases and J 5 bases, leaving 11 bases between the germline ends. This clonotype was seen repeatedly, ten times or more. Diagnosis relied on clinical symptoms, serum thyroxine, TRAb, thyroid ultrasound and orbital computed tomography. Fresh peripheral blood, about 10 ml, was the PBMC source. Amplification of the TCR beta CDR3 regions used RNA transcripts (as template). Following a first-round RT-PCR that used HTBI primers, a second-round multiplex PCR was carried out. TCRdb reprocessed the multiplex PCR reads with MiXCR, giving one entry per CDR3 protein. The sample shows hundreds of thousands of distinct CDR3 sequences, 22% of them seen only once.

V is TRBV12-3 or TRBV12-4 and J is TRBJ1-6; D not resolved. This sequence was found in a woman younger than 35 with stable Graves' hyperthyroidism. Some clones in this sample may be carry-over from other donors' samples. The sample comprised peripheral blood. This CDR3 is CASRSGWDNSPLHF. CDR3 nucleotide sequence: TGTGCCAGCAGGTCCGGGTGGGATAATTCACCCCTCCACTTT.